The TCR beta chain described here comes from a study of beta chain features in type 1 diabetes. Findings and caveats of the study: Insertions were fewer and deletions more numerous at VDJ junctions in type 1 diabetes patients. Across all four CD4+ subsets, people with type 1 diabetes showed modestly shorter TCRB CDR3s. The influence of HLA type on TCRB rearrangement stayed undetermined.

This CDR3 is 15 amino acids long. Germline loops: CDR1 KGHSH, CDR2 LQKENI. Trimming removed 3 bases from V and 5 bases from J, with 16 bases in between. Reverse transcription of all isolated RNA meant that expressed TCRB transcripts were sequenced. Produced via immunoSEQ multiplex PCR; TCRdb's table is partial and in-frame only. The sample holds about 240,000 clones; 14% are singletons and the top ten take around 0.019%. On this clone: Its specificity is not known.

The sequence came from a man aged 25 to 40 with type 1 diabetes. This chain links TRBV18 with TRBJ1-2; tentative D call: TRBD1 (5 bases). Sequenced input: naive CD4+ T cells from blood. The CDR3 DNA sequence: TGTGCCAGCTCACCCCAGGGTGAAGGTTCGTATGGCTACACCTTC. Its protein is CASSPQGEGSYGYTF.